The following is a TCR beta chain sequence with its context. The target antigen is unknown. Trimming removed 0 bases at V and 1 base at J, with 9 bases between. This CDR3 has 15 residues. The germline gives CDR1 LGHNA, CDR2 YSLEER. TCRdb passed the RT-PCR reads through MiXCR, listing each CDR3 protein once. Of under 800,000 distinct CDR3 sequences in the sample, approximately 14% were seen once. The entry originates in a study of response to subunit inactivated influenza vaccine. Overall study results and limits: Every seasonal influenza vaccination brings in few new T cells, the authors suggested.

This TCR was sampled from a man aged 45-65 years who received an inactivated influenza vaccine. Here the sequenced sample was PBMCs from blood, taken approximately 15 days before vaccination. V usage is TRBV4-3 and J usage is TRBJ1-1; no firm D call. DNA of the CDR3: TGCGCCAGCAGCCAAGATTTGGACGGGAACACTGAAGCTTTCTTT. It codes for CASSQDLDGNTEAFF.